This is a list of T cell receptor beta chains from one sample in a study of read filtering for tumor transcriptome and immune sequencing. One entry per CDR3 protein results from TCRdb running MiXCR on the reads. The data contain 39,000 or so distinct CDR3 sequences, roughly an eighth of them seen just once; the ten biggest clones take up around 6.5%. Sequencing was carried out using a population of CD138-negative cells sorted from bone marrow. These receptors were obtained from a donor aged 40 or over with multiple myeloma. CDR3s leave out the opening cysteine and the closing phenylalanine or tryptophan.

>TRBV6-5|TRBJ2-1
VNRNTGNEQF
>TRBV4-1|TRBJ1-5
ASSQDRTGYQPQH
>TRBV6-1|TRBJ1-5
ASSVTGYSNQPQH
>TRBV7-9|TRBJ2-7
ASSLAGGTYEQY
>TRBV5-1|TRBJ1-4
ASSLTGGDGEKLF
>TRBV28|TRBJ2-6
ASSLLGRRVLT
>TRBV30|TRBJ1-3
AWSVAGDSGNTIY
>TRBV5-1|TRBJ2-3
ASSLESTGLTDTQY
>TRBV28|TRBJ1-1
ASSQGTYATEAF
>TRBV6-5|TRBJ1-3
ASSYGQDGNTIY
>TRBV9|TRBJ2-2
ASSEYTGELF
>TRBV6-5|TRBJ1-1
ASSYSYFTGVNTEAF
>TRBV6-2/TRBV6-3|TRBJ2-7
ASKPRTGVAYEQY
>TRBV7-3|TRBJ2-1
ASSLEARGAPYNEQF
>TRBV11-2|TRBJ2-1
ASGAFTWKQF
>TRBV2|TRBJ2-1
ASSRTGTTSDEQF
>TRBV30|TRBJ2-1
ALSVQGSGGIYEQF
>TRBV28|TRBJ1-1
ASRPRDILRAF
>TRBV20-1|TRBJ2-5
SALRGGATQETQY
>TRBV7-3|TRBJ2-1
ASSLSGGRNEQF
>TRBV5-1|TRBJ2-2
ASSPGLAGGPGTGELF
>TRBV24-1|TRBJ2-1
ATSDGLAELDNEQF
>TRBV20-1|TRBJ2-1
SARVTGLQF
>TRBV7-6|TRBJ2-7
ASSRGGPISEQY
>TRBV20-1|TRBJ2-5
SARDPDMGGETQY
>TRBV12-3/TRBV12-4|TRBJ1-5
ASRPGERNQPQH
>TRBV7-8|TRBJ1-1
ASSFDRGTEAF
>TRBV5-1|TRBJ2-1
ASRLAGAFSFYNEQF
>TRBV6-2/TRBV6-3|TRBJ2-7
ASSYSRVEQY
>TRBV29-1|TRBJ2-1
SVEVGAASSYNEQF
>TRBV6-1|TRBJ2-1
ASSVEVGLANEQF
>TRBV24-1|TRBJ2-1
ATSDYEYNEQF
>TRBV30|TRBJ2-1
AWSGGLAGDEQF
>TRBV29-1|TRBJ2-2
SVRSPGELF
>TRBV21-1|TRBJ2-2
ASSKGTGSNTGELF
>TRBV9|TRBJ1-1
ASSDLDRNTEAF
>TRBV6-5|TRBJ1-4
ATKGQGAATNEKLF
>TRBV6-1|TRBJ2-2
ASSEAGQNTGELF
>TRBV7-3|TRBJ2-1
ASSPRGGESYNEQF
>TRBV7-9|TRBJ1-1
ARSLQGRTEAF
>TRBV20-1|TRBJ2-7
SGSGASRTTGPYEQY
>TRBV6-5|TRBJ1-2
ASMRVNYGYT
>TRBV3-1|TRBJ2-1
AGSQGAGYNEQF
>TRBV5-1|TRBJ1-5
ASSFRPDQPQH
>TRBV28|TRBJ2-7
ASSTGLSYEQY
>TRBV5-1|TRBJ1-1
ASSLYVGRDGAF
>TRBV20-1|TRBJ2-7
SARNPSGTYEQY
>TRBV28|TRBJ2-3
ASSLIPPGGRRDTQY
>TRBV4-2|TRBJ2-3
ASSRGGADTQY
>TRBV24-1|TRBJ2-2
ATSDLGDRRYTGELF
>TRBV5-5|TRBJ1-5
ASSLTGGSQPQH